The rows below give T cell receptor beta chains drawn from one sample of a study of cytomegalovirus exposure and HLA in healthy donors. The table came from immunoSEQ multiplex PCR; TCRdb's copy has only in-frame clones and leaves some out. The table lists about 170,000 clones, 73% of them singletons. The sample taken for sequencing was PBMCs. The source of these receptors is a woman between 18 and 29 years old in good health and CMV-seropositive. Each CDR3 is given with its conserved first and last residue. A D gene is named only where the DNA matches it firmly. Clone size is given for some rows only: seen once, a few or many times, or a class if the clone is expanded.

>TRBV6-5|.|TRBJ1-5|.
CASRRDPNQPQHF
TGTGCCAGCAGGCGGGACCCGAATCAGCCCCAGCATTTT
>TRBV2|.|TRBJ2-3|.
CASSEARAELTDTQYF
TGTGCCAGCAGTGAAGCGAGGGCGGAACTCACAGATACGCAGTATTTT
>TRBV6-5|.|TRBJ2-3|.
CASSQPSGTQYF
TGTGCCAGCAGCCAACCATCGGGTACGCAGTATTTT
>TRBV19|few|TRBJ2-7|TRBD2
CASSRLAGVEQYF
TGTGCCAGTAGTCGCCTAGCGGGGGTCGAGCAGTACTTC
>TRBV19|.|TRBJ1-1|TRBD1
CASSPQGANTEAFF
TGTGCCAGTAGCCCTCAGGGGGCGAACACTGAAGCTTTCTTT
>TRBV9|.|TRBJ1-1|.
CASSVAGNTEAFF
TGTGCCAGCAGCGTAGCGGGGAACACTGAAGCTTTCTTT
>TRBV7-8|.|TRBJ2-7|TRBD1
CASSSGQEWNEQYF
TGTGCCAGCAGCTCAGGACAGGAATGGAACGAGCAGTACTTC
>TRBV6-1|.|TRBJ1-6|TRBD1
CASSERRGYNSPLHF
TGTGCCAGCAGTGAACGCAGGGGGTATAATTCACCCCTCCACTTT
>TRBV7-9|.|TRBJ2-1|TRBD2
CASSLSRGGHNEQFF
TGTGCCAGCAGCTTAAGCCGCGGGGGGCACAATGAGCAGTTCTTC
>TRBV29-1|.|TRBJ2-5|.
CSFPGSVKETQYF
TGCAGCTTCCCGGGTAGCGTAAAAGAGACCCAGTACTTC
>TRBV10-3|.|TRBJ1-1|.
CAISEFEGNTEAFF
TGTGCCATCAGTGAGTTCGAGGGGAACACTGAAGCTTTCTTT
>TRBV6-4|.|TRBJ2-3|.
CASSDSKGGVRSTDTQYF
TGTGCCAGCAGTGACTCCAAAGGGGGGGTCAGAAGCACAGATACGCAGTATTTT
>TRBV29-1|.|TRBJ1-1|.
CSVGGPMNTEAFF
TGCAGCGTTGGAGGGCCCATGAACACTGAAGCTTTCTTT
>TRBV30|.|TRBJ2-5|TRBD2
CAIRDYLQETQYF
TGTGCGATAAGGGACTACTTACAAGAGACCCAGTACTTC
>TRBV5-4|.|TRBJ2-6|TRBD2
CASSRGGAGANVLTF
TGTGCCAGCAGCCGCGGGGGAGCTGGGGCCAACGTCCTGACTTTC
>TRBV29-1|.|TRBJ1-1|TRBD1
CSVDVTGGNTEAFF
TGCAGCGTTGATGTCACAGGGGGAAACACTGAAGCTTTCTTT
>TRBV15|.|TRBJ1-1|.
CATSHGDNGSEAFF
TGTGCCACCAGCCACGGGGACAACGGCTCTGAAGCTTTCTTT
>TRBV19|.|TRBJ2-3|TRBD1
CASSYRDRDLYF
TGTGCCAGTAGTTACCGGGACAGGGACTTGTATTTT
>TRBV11-2|few|TRBJ1-1|TRBD1
CASRYRQGRVNTEAFF
TGTGCCAGCAGATACCGACAGGGGAGGGTCAACACTGAAGCTTTCTTT
>TRBV18|.|TRBJ1-1|.
CASSPGWANTEAFF
TGTGCCAGCTCACCCGGCTGGGCGAACACTGAAGCTTTCTTT
>TRBV9|.|TRBJ2-7|TRBD1
CASSVDTGANYEQYF
TGTGCCAGCAGCGTAGATACAGGGGCAAACTACGAGCAGTACTTC
>TRBV4-1|.|TRBJ1-5|.
CASSQDSLGQINQPQHF
TGCGCCAGCAGCCAAGATAGCCTAGGACAGATCAATCAGCCCCAGCATTTT
>TRBV28|.|TRBJ1-1|.
CASNFGGSTEAFF
TGTGCCAGCAATTTCGGGGGATCCACTGAAGCTTTCTTT
>TRBV19|.|TRBJ1-1|.
CASKSGAGWLNTEAFF
TGTGCCAGCAAATCAGGGGCAGGCTGGTTGAACACTGAAGCTTTCTTT
>TRBV7-2|.|TRBJ2-5|.
CASSLWEADQETQYF
TGTGCCAGCAGCTTATGGGAAGCGGACCAAGAGACCCAGTACTTC
>TRBV7-2|.|TRBJ1-2|TRBD1
CASSSQTGSNGYTF
TGTGCCAGCAGCTCCCAGACAGGGTCTAATGGCTACACCTTC
>TRBV7-2|.|TRBJ2-3|.
CASSLEAYRDGTDTQYF
TGTGCCAGCAGCTTAGAAGCCTACCGGGATGGCACAGATACGCAGTATTTT
>TRBV5-4|.|TRBJ1-2|TRBD1
CASSQTGTGGYTTYGYTF
TGTGCCAGCAGCCAGACCGGGACAGGGGGATACACAACTTATGGCTACACCTTC
>TRBV15|.|TRBJ1-1|TRBD1
CATSIRTGEKTEAFF
TGTGCCACCAGCATCAGGACAGGGGAGAAAACTGAAGCTTTCTTT
>TRBV18|.|TRBJ1-5|TRBD1
CASSATGMKNQPQHF
TGTGCCAGCTCCGCGACAGGGATGAAAAATCAGCCCCAGCATTTT
>TRBV19|.|TRBJ2-7|TRBD2
CASRTSGASSYEQYF
TGTGCCAGTAGGACTAGCGGGGCAAGCTCCTACGAGCAGTACTTC
>TRBV7-2|.|TRBJ2-5|TRBD1
CASSLVLRGPQETQYF
TGTGCCAGCAGCTTAGTTCTGAGGGGGCCCCAAGAGACCCAGTACTTC
>TRBV19|.|TRBJ1-5|TRBD1
CASSIFSGQGLDQPQHF
TGTGCCAGTAGTATTTTCTCGGGACAGGGGCTTGATCAGCCCCAGCATTTT
>TRBV10-1|.|TRBJ1-5|.
CAALQGFNQPQHF
TGCGCCGCACTTCAGGGTTTTAATCAGCCCCAGCATTTT
>TRBV19|.|TRBJ2-1|.
CASSVRLTGASYNEQFF
TGTGCCAGTAGTGTCCGCTTGACAGGAGCCTCCTACAATGAGCAGTTCTTC
>TRBV2|.|TRBJ2-3|.
CASNINTDTQYF
TGTGCCAGCAATATTAACACAGATACGCAGTATTTT
>TRBV6-1|.|TRBJ2-3|.
CASSVDRGGDTQYF
TGTGCCAGCAGTGTGGATAGGGGGGGGGATACGCAGTATTTT
>TRBV6-5|.|TRBJ2-3|.
CASTRGGGTDTQYF
TGTGCCAGCACCAGGGGTGGGGGCACAGATACGCAGTATTTT
>TRBV4-1|.|TRBJ2-1|.
CASSQETADYNEQFF
TGCGCCAGCAGCCAAGAGACTGCAGACTACAATGAGCAGTTCTTC
>TRBV7-6|.|TRBJ2-1|TRBD1
CASSFGDRYNEQFF
TGTGCCAGCAGCTTCGGGGACAGATACAATGAGCAGTTCTTC
>TRBV7-2|few|TRBJ1-6|TRBD1
CASSPRGDYNSPLHF
TGTGCCAGCAGCCCCAGGGGGGACTATAATTCACCCCTCCACTTT
>TRBV6-6|.|TRBJ2-7|.
CASKDWWAGYEQYF
TGTGCCAGCAAAGATTGGTGGGCAGGCTACGAGCAGTACTTC
>TRBV6-5|.|TRBJ1-1|.
CASSYSKASEAFF
TGTGCCAGCAGTTACTCGAAAGCTAGTGAAGCTTTCTTT
>TRBV5-5|.|TRBJ1-2|.
CASSLDTYGYTF
TGTGCCAGCAGCTTGGATACATATGGCTACACCTTC
>TRBV28|.|TRBJ2-1|.
CASTTGDHSYNEQFF
TGTGCCAGCACAACGGGGGATCACTCCTACAATGAGCAGTTCTTC
>TRBV19|.|TRBJ1-6|.
CASREQSSYNSPLHF
TGTGCCAGTAGAGAACAGAGCTCCTATAATTCACCCCTCCACTTT
>TRBV5-1|.|TRBJ1-4|TRBD1
CASSSPRWTGGLNEKLFF
TGCGCCAGCAGCTCCCCTCGATGGACAGGGGGCCTTAATGAAAAACTGTTTTTT
>TRBV15|.|TRBJ1-5|TRBD1
CATSSERKRSGRGQGQPQHF
TGTGCCACCAGCTCGGAAAGAAAGAGGTCCGGCAGGGGGCAAGGTCAGCCCCAGCATTTT
>TRBV19|.|TRBJ1-4|.
CASSPDSPTGKKLFF
TGTGCCAGTAGTCCGGACAGCCCGACGGGTAAAAAACTGTTTTTT
>TRBV10-3|.|TRBJ2-3|TRBD1
CAIGTVSDTQYF
TGTGCCATCGGGACAGTTAGTGATACGCAGTATTTT
>TRBV14|few|TRBJ2-7|TRBD2
CASSTTTSGVSEQYF
TGTGCCAGCAGCACGACGACTAGCGGGGTGAGCGAGCAGTACTTC
>TRBV6-6|.|TRBJ2-7|TRBD1
CASSSPGTGAEEQYF
TGTGCCAGCAGTTCCCCCGGGACAGGGGCGGAGGAGCAGTACTTC
>TRBV10-3|.|TRBJ2-7|TRBD1
CAIWDRGFYEQYF
TGTGCCATCTGGGACAGGGGTTTCTACGAGCAGTACTTC
>TRBV5-8|few|TRBJ1-1|.
CASSFVIGLLIPMNTEAFF
TGTGCCAGCAGCTTTGTTATCGGACTCCTAATACCCATGAACACTGAAGCTTTCTTT
>TRBV11-2|.|TRBJ2-2|.
CASSLLTGELFF
TGTGCCAGCAGCCTCCTCACCGGGGAGCTGTTTTTT
>TRBV5-1|.|TRBJ2-1|TRBD1
CASRLDRGWYEQFF
TGCGCCAGCAGGTTGGACAGGGGATGGTATGAGCAGTTCTTC
>TRBV7-9|few|TRBJ2-1|.
CSSSTGDSWEFF
TGTTCCAGCAGCACGGGGGACAGCTGGGAGTTCTTC